This entry lists 31 T cell receptor beta chains sequenced from one sample in a study of blood T cell repertoires in COVID-19. Method: immunoSEQ multiplex PCR; TCRdb's copy keeps in-frame clones and lacks some. The sample records more than 150,000 clones, roughly four fifths being singletons. The material sequenced was peripheral blood. These receptors were obtained from a man aged 30-40 years with active or convalescent COVID-19.

CDR3 DNA sequence: TGTGCCAGCAGTCAACGGGAGGCGAACACTGAAGCTTTCTTT. It codes for CASSQREANTEAFF. This chain connects TRBV6-5 to TRBJ1-1, with D hard to call. The CDR3 loop spans 14 amino acids. Germline V CDR1 and CDR2: MNHEY, SVGAGI. V lost 5 bases and J 1 base, leaving 11 bases between the germline ends.

This clone was recorded a few times. The chain couples TRBV24-1 to TRBJ2-2; 7 nucleotides match TRBD1. The V segment lost 4 bases and the J segment 3 bases; nucleotides outside the gene matches: 7. The germline V gene encodes CDR1 KGHDR and CDR2 SFDVKD. This CDR3 contains 16 residues. The CDR3 DNA is TGTGCCACCAGTGACCCCGACAGGGCGGACACCGGGGAGCTGTTTTTT. This encodes CATSDPDRADTGELFF.

This clone occurred once. The chain links TRBV13 to TRBJ2-1, with 7 bases identical to TRBD2. Germline assignment: CDR1 PRHDT and CDR2 FYEKMQ (reference sequence). The trim removed 1 base at V and 7 bases at J, leaving 7 bases unmatched. The CDR3 length is 15 residues. The CDR3 DNA reads TGTGCCAGCAGCTTAGTGGGAGGGCCTGGGAATGAGCAGTTCTTC. Its protein is CASSLVGGPGNEQFF. The whole variable domain, remainder taken from reference TRBV13 and TRBJ2-1, is AAGVIQSPRHLIKEKRETATLKCYPIPRHDTVYWYQQGPGQDPQFLISFYEKMQSDKGSIPDRFSAQQFSDYHSELNMSSLELGDSALYFCASSLVGGPGNEQFFGPGTRLTVL.

This clone was picked up one time. The chain is built from TRBV19 and TRBJ1-1; no clear D gene. CDR1 is LNHDA, CDR2 SQIVND, per germline (reference sequence). The CDR3 covers 15 residues. The V and J ends lost 3 bases and 2 bases respectively, with 13 bases between them. Written as DNA, the CDR3 is TGTGCCAGTAGTATCGTGGCGGAGCTCAACACTGAAGCTTTCTTT. It codes for CASSIVAELNTEAFF.

This chain links TRBV6-4 with TRBJ2-2; TRBD2 matches at 11 bases. J was trimmed by 3 bases and V by 1 base; bases with no gene match: 1. Germline V gives CDR1 MRHNA, CDR2 SNTAGT. The CDR3 runs to 16 residues. The CDR3 here is CASSDLAGGHTGELFF. DNA of the CDR3: TGTGCCAGCAGTGACTTAGCGGGGGGGCACACCGGGGAGCTGTTTTTT.

J is TRBJ1-3 and V is TRBV18; tentatively, D is TRBD1 (6 bases). This CDR3 comprises 15 residues. The V end lost 3 bases, the J end lost 3 bases, and 12 bases lay between the germline ends. Germline V lookup: CDR1 KGHSH, CDR2 LQKENI. The CDR3 nucleotides are TGTGCCAGCTCACCTCCTACAGGGTATGGAAACACCATATATTTT. Translated: CASSPPTGYGNTIYF.

CDR3 bases: TGTGCCAGCAGCTACGGACAGGAACGGGAAAAACTGTTTTTT. Its protein is CASSYGQEREKLFF. V is TRBV5-8 and J is TRBJ1-4; 7 positions match TRBD1. The V and J ends lost 3 bases and 8 bases, in that order; junction bases with no gene match: 7. Germline values: CDR1 SGHTS, CDR2 YDEGEE. This CDR3 has 14 residues.

The chain links TRBV5-1 to TRBJ1-4; D gene ambiguous. V was trimmed by 5 bases and J by 2 bases, leaving 4 bases between them. The CDR3 extends over 12 amino acids. Germline assignment: CDR1 SGHRS and CDR2 YFSETQ. DNA of the CDR3: TGCGCCAGCAGTATTACTAATGAAAAACTGTTTTTT. It codes for CASSITNEKLFF.

The chain uses TRBV10-3 and TRBJ1-2; 8 bases map to TRBD1. The CDR3 has 14 residues. The ends lost 7 bases at V and 2 bases at J; junction bases unmatched: 6. The germline V gene has CDR1 ENHRY and CDR2 SYGVKD. CDR3 region: CAITEPGGNYGYTF. CDR3 coding DNA: TGTGCCATCACCGAACCAGGGGGCAACTATGGCTACACCTTC.

V and J are TRBV18 and TRBJ1-2, with 8 bases aligning to TRBD1. The ends lost 6 bases at V and 2 bases at J; junction bases unmatched: 5. Germline CDR1 and CDR2: KGHSH and LQKENI. The length of the CDR3 is 14 residues. The CDR3 here is CASSPTGENYGYTF. The CDR3 nucleotides read TGTGCCAGCTCCCCGACAGGGGAGAACTATGGCTACACCTTC.

This clone was seen repeatedly, ten times or more. CDR3 sequence: CAWSVQANYGYTF. CDR3 sequence (DNA): TGTGCCTGGAGTGTACAGGCTAACTATGGCTACACCTTC. V usage is TRBV30 and J usage is TRBJ1-2; D possibly corresponds to TRBD1 (5 bases). The germline V gene encodes CDR1 GTSNPN and CDR2 SVGIG (reference sequence). Trimming took 0 bases from V and 0 from J, leaving 5 bases between them. CDR3 length: 13 amino acids.

This clone was counted only a few times. The chain has TRBV12-3 or TRBV12-4 and TRBJ1-1; D is unresolved. The V end was cut by 1 base, the J end by 4 bases, with 7 bases between. There are 13 residues in the CDR3. In DNA form, the CDR3 reads TGTGCCAGCAGTTTAGGAGGTCGCACTGAAGCTTTCTTT. This sequence encodes CASSLGGRTEAFF.

V and J are TRBV7-8 and TRBJ1-2, with unresolved D. The germline V and J ends were trimmed by 1 base and 0 bases, with 6 bases remaining between them. Germline V lookup: CDR1 SGHVS, CDR2 FQNEAQ. The CDR3 has 14 residues. CDR3 coding DNA: TGTGCCAGCAGCTTAGGAGTGACTAACTATGGCTACACCTTC. Protein sequence: CASSLGVTNYGYTF.

V gene TRBV24-1 combines with J gene TRBJ1-1; 8 nucleotides match TRBD1. Germline trimming cut 9 bases from V and 7 bases from J; bases unmatched to any gene: 12. The CDR3 spans 14 residues. Per germline, CDR1 KGHDR and CDR2 SFDVKD. The CDR3 bases are TGTGCCACCGTGGCACAGGGGGGAGCTGGTGAAGCTTTCTTT. This sequence encodes CATVAQGGAGEAFF.

The J gene is TRBJ2-3, the V gene TRBV6-2 or TRBV6-3; 13 bases agree with TRBD2. Germline loops: CDR1 MNHEY, CDR2 SVGEGT. This CDR3 is 19 amino acids long. V lost 2 bases to trimming and J lost 2 bases; unmatched junction nucleotides: 10. Here the CDR3 reads CASSYPGLAGVEFTDTQYF. The CDR3 nucleotides are TGTGCCAGCAGTTACCCCGGACTAGCGGGAGTGGAATTCACAGATACGCAGTATTTT.

The genes are TRBV11-3 and TRBJ2-3; 14 bases are a match to TRBD2. The J segment lost 2 bases and the V segment lost 4 bases, leaving 11 bases of the junction unmatched. This CDR3 comprises 19 residues. Per germline, CDR1 SGHNT and CDR2 YENEEA. The CDR3 here is CASSYSAGLAGDDTDTQYF. In nucleotides, the CDR3 is TGTGCCAGCAGCTACTCGGCGGGACTAGCGGGAGATGACACAGATACGCAGTATTTT.

The V gene is TRBV19, the J gene TRBJ2-1; tentatively, D is TRBD2 (7 bases). Deletions cut 7 bases from V and 2 bases from J, with 12 bases between. The CDR3 covers 14 residues. Germline assignment: CDR1 LNHDA and CDR2 SQIVND (reference sequence). CDR3 nucleotide sequence: TGTGCCAGTAAGGGGGAGGGGACCTACAATGAGCAGTTCTTC. Translating gives CASKGEGTYNEQFF.

V and J are TRBV19 and TRBJ1-1; D ambiguous. CDR1 and CDR2 from the germline V gene are LNHDA and SQIVND (reference sequence). CDR3 size: 14 residues. V lost 2 bases to trimming and J lost 1 base, with 8 bases between them. In DNA, the CDR3 is TGTGCCAGTAGTATAAGAAGCCCGAACACTGAAGCTTTCTTT. This codes for CASSIRSPNTEAFF.

The chain is built from TRBV27 and TRBJ2-4; tentatively, D is TRBD1 (5 bases). V shed 3 bases and J shed 3 bases, with 12 bases lying between them. Germline V gives CDR1 MNHEY, CDR2 SMNVEV (reference sequence). The CDR3 loop spans 15 amino acids. CDR3 in amino acids: CASSFGTGHKNIQYF. The DNA for the CDR3 is TGTGCCAGCAGTTTCGGTACCGGACACAAAAACATTCAGTACTTC.

V is TRBV6-2 or TRBV6-3 and J is TRBJ2-7; 8 nucleotides agree with TRBD1. This CDR3 region has 13 residues. Germline CDR1 MNHEY, CDR2 SVGEGT. V shed 5 bases and J 0 bases; nucleotides not matched to a gene: 0. CDR3 sequence reads: CASSDRGSYEQYF. For the CDR3, the DNA is TGTGCCAGCAGTGACAGGGGCTCCTACGAGCAGTACTTC.

The CDR3 here is CSASNSGSRLRSDTQYF. DNA of the CDR3: TGCAGTGCTAGTAATAGCGGGAGCCGCCTTCGGTCAGATACGCAGTATTTT. The chain employs TRBV20-1 and TRBJ2-3, with 9 bases lining up with TRBD2. Germline-derived CDR1 and CDR2 are DFQATT and SNEGSKA (reference sequence). This CDR3 region has 17 residues. V lost 3 bases to trimming and J lost 4 bases; unmatched junction nucleotides: 14.

This chain uses TRBV24-1 with TRBJ2-7; tentative D call: TRBD1 (5 bases). In germline, CDR1 is KGHDR, CDR2 SFDVKD. The V end lost 8 bases, the J end lost 2 bases, and 12 bases lay between the germline ends. The CDR3 runs 13 residues. CDR3 sequence: CATIGDRAYEQYF. CDR3 sequence (DNA): TGTGCCACCATCGGCGACAGAGCCTACGAGCAGTACTTC.

This CDR3 reads CASSSGTAPMNTEAFF. In DNA, the CDR3 is TGTGCCAGCAGTTCCGGGACAGCCCCCATGAACACTGAAGCTTTCTTT. The chain joins TRBV28 to TRBJ1-1; 7 bases match TRBD1. The germline CDR1 and CDR2 sequences are MDHEN and SYDVKM. The ends lost 4 bases at V and 0 bases at J; junction bases unmatched: 8. The CDR3 has 16 amino acids.

V gene TRBV10-3 combines with J gene TRBJ2-2, with TRBD1 matching over 9 bases. CDR3 length: 14 amino acids. CDR1 ENHRY and CDR2 SYGVKD come from the germline V gene. After removal of 10 bases from V and 3 bases from J, the junction contained 6 bases not matched to a gene. The CDR3 sequence is CATDDRGDTGELFF. The CDR3 DNA sequence: TGTGCCACAGATGACAGGGGGGACACCGGGGAGCTGTTTTTT.

The chain has TRBV6-5 and TRBJ2-1, with TRBD2 as a possible D gene (6 bases). The CDR3 is 16 amino acids. Per germline, CDR1 MNHEY and CDR2 SVGAGI. Trimming stripped 0 bases from V and 4 bases from J, with 13 bases between. The CDR3 bases are TGTGCCAGCAGTTACTCGAGTAGCGGACCGTACAATGAGCAGTTCTTC. It encodes CASSYSSSGPYNEQFF.

V is TRBV11-2 and J is TRBJ2-1; no clear D. The CDR3 totals 15 residues. The V and J ends lost 6 bases and 2 bases respectively, with 14 bases between them. Germline V gene sequence: CDR1 SGHAT, CDR2 FQNNGV. The CDR3 is CASRKEVSAYNEQFF. The CDR3 nucleotides read TGTGCCAGCAGGAAAGAGGTCTCTGCCTACAATGAGCAGTTCTTC.

This clone has only one observation. The chain joins TRBV19 to TRBJ1-1, with TRBD1 as a possible D gene (5 bases). Germline assignment: CDR1 LNHDA and CDR2 SQIVND (reference sequence). Trimming removed 1 base at V and 6 bases at J, with 12 bases between. The CDR3 runs to 14 residues. The CDR3 coding sequence is TGTGCCAGTAGTATAGTTGGGGCGTCGTCTGAAGCTTTCTTT. This sequence encodes CASSIVGASSEAFF.

This clone was observed a single time. This chain connects TRBV10-3 to TRBJ2-1; perhaps TRBD1 as D (6 bases). Germline CDR1 is ENHRY and CDR2 is SYGVKD. Trimming pared 7 bases from V and 5 bases from J, leaving 18 bases between. This CDR3 has 15 amino acids. This CDR3 is CAINHHETGNNEQFF. CDR3 in DNA: TGTGCCATCAACCATCACGAGACAGGTAACAATGAGCAGTTCTTC.

The chain carries TRBV3-1 (or the pseudogene TRBV3-2) and TRBJ2-2, with D possibly being TRBD2 (6 bases). CDR3 length: 12 amino acids. The germline V gene has CDR1 LGHDT and CDR2 YNNKEL (reference sequence). Trimming pared 8 bases from V and 6 bases from J, leaving 10 bases between. For the CDR3, the DNA is TGTGCCAGCCGGGGGTTATCCGGGGAGCTGTTTTTT. This translates into CASRGLSGELFF.

This chain connects TRBV20-1 to TRBJ2-1, with TRBD1 identical over 7 bases. Trimming took 3 bases from V and 6 from J; bases not matched to a gene: 8. The CDR3 sequence is 14 residues long. CDR1 and CDR2 from the germline V gene are DFQATT and SNEGSKA (reference sequence). The CDR3 reads CSASGTEGINEQFF. CDR3 nucleotides: TGCAGTGCTAGTGGGACAGAGGGAATCAATGAGCAGTTCTTC.

The rearrangement uses TRBV4-2 and TRBJ2-2; maybe TRBD1 (6 bases). The CDR3 sequence is 16 residues long. Per germline, CDR1 LGHNA and CDR2 YNFKEQ. V was shortened by 5 bases and J by 1 base, with 14 bases between the two germline ends. The CDR3 is CASSITRTVNTGELFF. The DNA of the CDR3 is TGTGCCAGCAGCATAACCAGGACAGTGAACACCGGGGAGCTGTTTTTT.